This TCR beta chain derives from a study of shared clonotypes between healthy human individuals. Broader study findings: It was observed that roughly 4.8% of naive CD4 clonotypes were shared across several donors. Generation probabilities were higher for clonotypes shared across all four sorted-subset donors than for unshared ones. The rarefaction results pointed to incomplete sorted-subset sequencing despite large depth.

On this clone: Its target is unknown.

Generated by immunoSEQ multiplex PCR, the TCRdb table keeps only in-frame clones and is missing some. In the table there are hundreds of thousands of clones, more than 85% of which are singletons. It was CD45RO-negative cells, positively selected for CCR7, that made up naive CD8 cells, with terminally differentiated effector memory CD45RA+ cells excluded. The germline gives CDR1 MNHEY, CDR2 SMNVEV (reference sequence). V was clipped by 3 bases and J by 3 bases; unmatched bases: 8. There are 15 residues in the CDR3. The TCR originated in a young man in good health. The gene calls are TRBV27 and TRBJ2-7; 7 bases align to TRBD1. Sequenced material: naive CD8+ T cells sorted from blood. CDR3 residues: CASSFATGPNYEQYF. The DNA for the CDR3 is TGTGCCAGCAGTTTCGCGACAGGGCCGAACTACGAGCAGTACTTC.